A single sample is the source of the 30 T cell receptor beta chains below, sequenced in a study of HIV-infected children after antiretroviral therapy interruption. Treatment described: PENTA 11 planned treatment interruption arm or continuous ART arm. Unique molecular identifiers were included in an RNA-based 3' RACE TCR library. Using its own MiXCR run on the 3' RACE reads, TCRdb lists one record per CDR3 protein. Among thousands of distinct CDR3 sequences listed, about 17% were seen once. Sequencing used CD45RO+ CD8+ T cells from PBMCs, pooled from several time points, obtained from a donor given antiretroviral therapy, either interrupted or continuous. The subset here: memory CD8+ CD45RO+ CD45RA- T cells. Receptor source: a pool of human donors with HIV.

This clonotype was seen many times. The genes are TRBV7-2 and TRBJ2-5; 10 nucleotides match TRBD2. Germline V gene data show CDR1 as SGHTA and CDR2 as FQGNSA. This CDR3 has 13 residues. The ends lost 6 bases at V and 4 bases at J; junction bases unmatched: 2. CDR3 bases: TGTGCCAGCAGGCAGCGGGGGGGAGAGACCCAGTACTTC. Protein: CASRQRGGETQYF.

At least ten counts were recorded for this clonotype. The rearrangement uses TRBV30 and TRBJ2-7; 9 bases match TRBD1. Per germline, CDR1 GTSNPN and CDR2 SVGIG (reference sequence). The CDR3 consists of 15 residues. The junction had 10 bases not matched to a gene; V was cut back by 4 bases and J by 3 bases. In nucleotides, the CDR3 is TGTGCCTGGACCAGTGGACAGGGGATTCTCTACGAGCAGTACTTC. Amino acid sequence: CAWTSGQGILYEQYF.

This clonotype has a count of ten or more. The rearrangement uses TRBV11-2 and TRBJ2-2; D possibly corresponds to TRBD2 (5 bases). This CDR3 is 15 amino acids long. Deletions cut 5 bases from V and 4 bases from J, with 14 bases between. In germline, CDR1 is SGHAT, CDR2 FQNNGV. In DNA, the CDR3 is TGTGCCAGCAGCCTTGTCTGGGGAGCCACCGGGGAGCTGTTTTTT. Translating gives CASSLVWGATGELFF.

This clonotype was found many times. The gene calls are TRBV29-1 and TRBJ1-2, with D possibly being TRBD1 (5 bases). CDR1 and CDR2 from the germline V gene are SQVTM and ANQGSEA. CDR3 length equals 11 residues. Trimming stripped 6 bases from V and 1 base from J, with 6 bases between. The CDR3 spells CSVGDNYGYTF. The CDR3 DNA is TGCAGCGTGGGGGATAACTATGGCTACACCTTC. The whole variable domain, filled in from reference TRBV29-1 and TRBJ1-2, reads SAVISQKPSRDICQRGTSLTIQCQVDSQVTMMFWYRQQPGQSLTLIATANQGSEATYESGFVIDKFPISRPNLTFSTLTVSNMSPEDSSIYLCSVGDNYGYTFGSGTRLTVV.

This clonotype counts as medium-sized (0.01 to 0.1%). This rearrangement joins TRBV3-1 to TRBJ2-7, with 9 bases aligning to TRBD1. Germline CDR1 reads LGHDT; CDR2 reads YNNKEL (reference sequence). The ends lost 5 bases at V and 1 base at J; junction bases unmatched: 6. The CDR3 extends over 15 amino acids. As DNA, the CDR3 is TGTGCCAGCAGCTCTTACGGACAGGGGTCCTACGAGCAGTACTTC. The encoded protein is CASSSYGQGSYEQYF.

In its sample, this clonotype is medium-sized. The chain combines TRBV12-3 or TRBV12-4 with TRBJ2-2; TRBD2 aligns across 7 bases. V was pared by 5 bases and J by 3 bases, with 6 bases of the junction left unmatched. The CDR3 has 15 amino acids. The DNA for the CDR3 is TGTGCCAGCAGTCTACTAGCGACCGACACCGGGGAGCTGTTTTTT. This sequence encodes CASSLLATDTGELFF.

This clonotype was observed many times. The chain couples TRBV7-3 to TRBJ2-5, with TRBD2 matching 8 bases. Germline V gene sequence: CDR1 SGHTA, CDR2 FQGTGA. The trim removed 0 bases at V and 5 bases at J, leaving 11 bases unmatched. The CDR3 length is 17 residues. CDR3 DNA: TGTGCCAGCAGCTTAACCCCCGCGGTAGCGGGGAGGGAGACCCAGTACTTC. Translation: CASSLTPAVAGRETQYF.

This clonotype was recorded at least ten times. The rearrangement links TRBV15 to TRBJ2-5; D remains ambiguous. The CDR3 has 14 amino acids. V shed 1 base and J shed 6 bases, with 12 bases lying between them. Per the germline V gene, CDR1 is LNHNV and CDR2 is YYDKDF (reference sequence). DNA of the CDR3: TGTGCCACCAGCAGAGGCGGCACTTCTCAGACCCAGTACTTC. It encodes CATSRGGTSQTQYF.

This clonotype was detected many times. The rearrangement joins TRBV11-2 to TRBJ1-1; 7 bases line up with TRBD1. CDR3 size: 16 residues. V lost 6 bases, J lost 2 bases, and 12 bases stayed unmatched. The germline CDR1 and CDR2 sequences are SGHAT and FQNNGV. In DNA form, the CDR3 reads TGTGCCAGCAGACAAAGCTACAGGGGCTTTAACACTGAAGCTTTCTTT. Amino acids: CASRQSYRGFNTEAFF. Drawing the rest from reference TRBV11-2 and TRBJ1-1, the complete variable domain is EAGVAQSPRYKIIEKRQSVAFWCNPISGHATLYWYQQILGQGPKLLIQFQNNGVVDDSQLPKDRFSAERLKGVDSTLKIQPAKLEDSAVYLCASRQSYRGFNTEAFFGQGTRLTVV.

This clonotype was picked up many times. The CDR3 nucleotides read TGTGCCAGCAGCCAAGGAGGGGATGAGCAGTTCTTC. It specifies CASSQGGDEQFF. The gene calls are TRBV14 and TRBJ2-1; perhaps D is TRBD1 or TRBD2 (5 bases each). Trimming took off 1 base at V and 8 bases at J, with 6 bases between the two ends. The CDR3 length is 12 residues. Germline-derived CDR1 and CDR2 are SGHDN and FVKESK.

By sample share, this clonotype is medium-sized (0.01 to 0.1%). The chain carries TRBV11-2 and TRBJ2-6; D gene uncertain. This CDR3 is 16 amino acids long. Germline-derived CDR1 and CDR2 are SGHAT and FQNNGV. Trimming shortened V by 0 bases and J by 4 bases, and 10 bases separated the two germline ends. The CDR3 region has the DNA TGTGCCAGCAGCTTAGATGAAAGGTCGGGGGCCAACGTCCTGACTTTC. It yields the protein CASSLDERSGANVLTF.

This clonotype ranks as medium-sized. The chain uses TRBV5-5 and TRBJ2-1, with D maybe TRBD2 (5 bases). The CDR3 loop spans 15 amino acids. V was trimmed by 1 base and J by 1 base, leaving 9 bases between them. Germline-derived CDR1 and CDR2 are SGHKS and YYEKEE (reference sequence). The CDR3 DNA sequence: TGTGCCAGCAGCTTGACTAGTCGATCCTACAATGAGCAGTTCTTC. Translation: CASSLTSRSYNEQFF.

The chain employs TRBV7-9 and TRBJ2-1, with a possible D match to TRBD2 (7 bases). V was shortened by 4 bases and J by 0 bases, with 13 bases between the two germline ends. CDR3 length: 16 residues. Germline assignment: CDR1 SEHNR and CDR2 FQNEAQ (reference sequence). The CDR3 DNA follows: TGTGCCAGCAGCTCATGGGGGGGGGCCTCCTACAATGAGCAGTTCTTC. Translating gives CASSSWGGASYNEQFF.

The chain has TRBV29-1 and TRBJ2-3, with 7 bases aligning to TRBD2. CDR3 size: 15 residues. Germline V gene data show CDR1 as SQVTM and CDR2 as ANQGSEA. CDR3 sequence (DNA): TGCAGTTCCATCATTAACGGGGGGAGCACAGATACGCAGTATTTT. As protein: CSSIINGGSTDTQYF.

This clonotype has at least ten counts. V is TRBV11-2 and J is TRBJ1-1, with D unresolved. Trimming pared 3 bases from V and 7 bases from J, leaving 6 bases between. Per the germline V gene, CDR1 is SGHAT and CDR2 is FQNNGV. The length of the CDR3 is 11 residues. The CDR3: CASSFYNEAFF. The DNA for the CDR3 is TGTGCCAGCAGCTTTTATAATGAAGCTTTCTTT.

There are many counts of this clonotype. V usage is TRBV20-1 and J usage is TRBJ2-7; D not certain. V lost 6 bases and J lost 4, with 13 bases in between. The CDR3 extends over 12 amino acids. Germline assignment: CDR1 DFQATT and CDR2 SNEGSKA (reference sequence). This CDR3 reads CSASLLGYEQYF. The DNA for the CDR3 is TGCAGTGCGTCACTCCTAGGGTACGAGCAGTACTTC.

This clonotype was recorded at least ten times. This chain connects TRBV6-2 or TRBV6-3 to TRBJ2-3; D uncertain. CDR1 and CDR2 from the germline V gene are MNHEY and SVGEGT. This CDR3 has 14 amino acids. The germline V and J ends were trimmed by 4 bases and 12 bases, with 20 bases remaining between them. CDR3 sequence: CASSLERPDIPQYF. CDR3 coding DNA: TGTGCCAGCAGTTTGGAAAGACCCGATATTCCTCAGTATTTT.

The rearrangement uses TRBV10-3 and TRBJ2-3, with no clear D. Germline CDR1 ENHRY, CDR2 SYGVKD. The CDR3 spans 12 residues. Trimming removed 3 bases from V and 4 bases from J, with 5 bases in between. The CDR3 DNA follows: TGTGCCATCAGTGATGCGGCAGATACGCAGTATTTT. Encoded protein: CAISDAADTQYF.

The genes are TRBV30 and TRBJ1-2, with a possible D match to TRBD1 (5 bases). The CDR3 sequence is 11 residues long. The germline V gene has CDR1 GTSNPN and CDR2 SVGIG (reference sequence). The V end lost 0 bases, the J end lost 8 bases, and 7 bases lay between the germline ends. CDR3 DNA sequence: TGTGCCTGGAGTGTGTGGGACGGCTACACCTTC. Amino acid sequence: CAWSVWDGYTF.

This clonotype was seen repeatedly, ten times or more. The V gene is TRBV9, the J gene TRBJ2-2; possible D gene TRBD2, 6 bases. The CDR3 spans 15 residues. V was clipped by 0 bases and J by 1 base, with 7 bases between them. CDR1 and CDR2 (germline): SGDLS, YYNGEE. CDR3 DNA: TGTGCCAGCAGCGTAGGAGCGGGGAACACCGGGGAGCTGTTTTTT. This translates into CASSVGAGNTGELFF.

This clonotype counts as medium-sized (0.01 to 0.1%). The CDR3 sequence: CASSPILTVGGAYEQYF. In nucleotides, the CDR3 is TGTGCCAGTAGTCCCATACTGACAGTGGGAGGGGCCTACGAGCAGTACTTC. This rearrangement joins TRBV19 to TRBJ2-7; 7 bases are a match to TRBD2. This CDR3 is 17 amino acids long. The germline V gene has CDR1 LNHDA and CDR2 SQIVND (reference sequence). J gave up 2 bases and V 5 bases, and 15 bases lay outside the gene matches.

This clonotype was counted ten times or more. CDR3 protein: CASSPDALSGQYF. In DNA, the CDR3 is TGTGCCAGCAGCCCCGATGCCCTTAGTGGGCAGTACTTC. The chain links TRBV7-8 to TRBJ2-7; no firm D call. V was clipped by 5 bases and J by 9 bases, with 17 bases between them. The CDR3 contains 13 residues. Germline V lookup: CDR1 SGHVS, CDR2 FQNEAQ.

This clonotype was seen many times. A read error may account for a junction end that differs from germline. The chain links TRBV7-7 to TRBJ2-7; possibly TRBD1 for D (6 bases). Germline CDR1 SSHAT, CDR2 FNYEAQ (reference sequence). This CDR3 contains 13 residues. In DNA form, the CDR3 reads TGTGCTAGCAGCTTAAACAGGGACTACGAGCAGTACTTC. Protein sequence: CASSLNRDYEQYF.

This clonotype has a count of ten or more. The rearrangement links TRBV12-5 to TRBJ2-1; 10 bases are shared with TRBD2. J gave up 7 bases and V 3 bases, and 12 bases lay outside the gene matches. The V gene's germline CDR1 is LGHNT and CDR2 FRNRAP. The CDR3 is 17 amino acids. DNA for the CDR3: TGTGCTAGTGGTTTAGCCGGAGAGCGGGGGGGCCGGAATGAGCAGTTCTTC. It is translated as CASGLAGERGGRNEQFF.

This clonotype appeared a few times. The V call is TRBV6-5, the J call TRBJ1-4; weak D call: TRBD1 (5 bases). The CDR3 has 14 residues. V lost 2 bases and J lost 7, with 11 bases in between. The germline V gene encodes CDR1 MNHEY and CDR2 SVGAGI. DNA of the CDR3: TGTGCCAGCAGTTACCTCCAGGGTGGTGAAAAACTGTTTTTT. Encoded protein: CASSYLQGGEKLFF.

By sample share, this clonotype is medium-sized. This chain joins TRBV20-1 and TRBJ2-4; 8 bases agree with TRBD2. Germline assignment: CDR1 DFQATT and CDR2 SNEGSKA (reference sequence). The CDR3 loop spans 16 amino acids. The V and J ends lost 5 bases and 3 bases, in that order; junction bases with no gene match: 12. CDR3 DNA sequence: TGCAGTGCTGAAAGGACTAGCCCAGAAGACAAAAACATTCAGTACTTC. This gives the protein CSAERTSPEDKNIQYF.

This clonotype was counted ten times or more. The rearrangement joins TRBV6-5 to TRBJ2-7; D call uncertain. V was pared by 8 bases and J by 0 bases, with 14 bases between. Germline V gene lookup returns CDR1 MNHEY and CDR2 SVGAGI. This CDR3 has 14 amino acids. CDR3 protein: CASQSNTVSYEQYF. The CDR3 DNA sequence: TGTGCCAGCCAGTCCAACACCGTCTCCTACGAGCAGTACTTC.

The J gene is TRBJ2-1, the V gene TRBV19, with 10 bases matching TRBD1. After removal of 1 base from V and 4 bases from J, the junction contained 4 bases not matched to a gene. There are 16 residues in the CDR3. Germline assignment: CDR1 LNHDA and CDR2 SQIVND (reference sequence). CDR3 sequence: CASSIVGTGAYNEQFF. The CDR3 DNA follows: TGTGCCAGTAGTATAGTTGGGACAGGGGCATACAATGAGCAGTTCTTC.

This clonotype is medium-sized by share. This rearrangement joins TRBV2 to TRBJ1-4; unclear D gene. Trimming stripped 7 bases from V and 7 bases from J, with 16 bases between. CDR1 and CDR2 from the germline V gene are SNHLY and FYNNEI. The length of the CDR3 is 14 residues. The CDR3 coding sequence is TGTGCCAGCACAGGAACCCCTCGCGTTGAAAAACTGTTTTTT. Its protein product is CASTGTPRVEKLFF.

Ten or more counts support this clonotype. The chain uses TRBV6-2 or TRBV6-3 and TRBJ1-3; D remains ambiguous. V lost 4 bases and J lost 7, with 8 bases in between. The CDR3 has 12 amino acids. Germline values: CDR1 MNHEY, CDR2 SVGEGT. The CDR3 DNA reads TGTGCCAGCAGTTCTTACGGGAACACCATATATTTT. This sequence encodes CASSSYGNTIYF.